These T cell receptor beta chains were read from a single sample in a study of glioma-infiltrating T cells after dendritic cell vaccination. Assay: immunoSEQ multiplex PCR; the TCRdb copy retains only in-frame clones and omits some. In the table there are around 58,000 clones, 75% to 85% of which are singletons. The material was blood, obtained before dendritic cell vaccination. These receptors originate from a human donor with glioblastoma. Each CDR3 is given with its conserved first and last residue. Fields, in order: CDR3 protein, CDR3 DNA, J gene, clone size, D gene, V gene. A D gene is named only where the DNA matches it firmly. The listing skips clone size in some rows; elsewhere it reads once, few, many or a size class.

CASSRGTPGQGHTGELFF	TGCGCCAGCAGCCGGGGAACACCGGGACAGGGGCACACCGGGGAGCTGTTTTTT	TRBJ2-2	.	TRBD1	TRBV4-1
CASSFGSDITEAFF	TGTGCCAGCAGCTTTGGATCTGACATCACTGAAGCTTTCTTT	TRBJ1-1	.	.	TRBV9
CSVRPRGGQETQYF	TGCAGCGTACGCCCCCGGGGGGGCCAAGAGACCCAGTACTTC	TRBJ2-5	.	TRBD2	TRBV29-1
CASKITGVGTEAFF	TGTGCCAGCAAGATAACAGGGGTGGGCACTGAAGCTTTCTTT	TRBJ1-1	.	TRBD1	TRBV6-1
CASSLEYGTDTQYF	TGTGCCAGCAGCTTGGAGTATGGCACAGATACGCAGTATTTT	TRBJ2-3	.	.	TRBV7-2
CASRITGDTEAFF	TGTGCCAGCAGGATAACAGGAGACACTGAAGCTTTCTTT	TRBJ1-1	.	.	TRBV2
CASSVTGLNSPLHF	TGTGCCAGCAGCGTTACAGGGCTGAATTCACCCCTCCACTTT	TRBJ1-6	few	.	TRBV9
CAWSVLVGRETQYF	TGTGCCTGGAGTGTATTGGTGGGGCGAGAGACCCAGTACTTC	TRBJ2-5	.	.	TRBV30
CASSRIPPGTEAFF	TGTGCCAGCAGTCGAATTCCCCCGGGCACTGAAGCTTTCTTT	TRBJ1-1	.	.	TRBV27
CASQGQGNEKLFF	TGTGCCAGCCAAGGGCAGGGTAATGAAAAACTGTTTTTT	TRBJ1-4	.	.	TRBV19
CASSAGVAGYQETQYF	TGTGCCAGCAGTGCGGGGGTAGCGGGGTACCAAGAGACCCAGTACTTC	TRBJ2-5	few	TRBD2	TRBV2
CASSPGTGVNQPQHF	TGTGCCAGCTCACCAGGGACAGGGGTTAATCAGCCCCAGCATTTT	TRBJ1-5	.	TRBD1	TRBV18
CAWSPSEETQYF	TGTGCCTGGAGTCCTAGCGAGGAGACCCAGTACTTC	TRBJ2-5	.	.	TRBV30
CASSASGSQNIQYF	TGTGCCAGCAGCGCTAGCGGGAGCCAAAACATTCAGTACTTC	TRBJ2-4	.	TRBD2	TRBV27
CASSQAASGGAYEQFF	TGTGCCAGCAGCCAAGCGGCTAGCGGGGGGGCCTATGAGCAGTTCTTC	TRBJ2-1	.	TRBD2	TRBV4-2
CAISEYRDNQPQHF	TGTGCCATCAGTGAATACCGGGACAACCAGCCCCAGCATTTT	TRBJ1-5	once	.	TRBV10-3
CVCMAGHEQYF	TGTGTCTGTATGGCTGGGCACGAGCAGTACTTC	TRBJ2-7	.	.	TRBV28
CASTPGRHYSNQPQHF	TGTGCCAGCACCCCGGGGAGACACTATAGCAATCAGCCCCAGCATTTT	TRBJ1-5	.	.	TRBV2
CSVFHLRWFF	TGCAGCGTTTTCCATTTGAGATGGTTCTTC	TRBJ2-1	.	.	TRBV29-1
CASSLSSGGYEQYF	TGTGCCAGCAGCTTAAGTTCAGGGGGCTACGAGCAGTACTTC	TRBJ2-7	.	TRBD1	TRBV7-9
CASSLDRVGNQPQHF	TGTGCCAGTAGCCTTGACAGGGTTGGGAATCAGCCCCAGCATTTT	TRBJ1-5	.	TRBD1	TRBV19
CASRGAGGNSPLHF	TGTGCCAGCAGGGGGGCGGGGGGTAATTCACCCCTCCACTTT	TRBJ1-6	.	.	TRBV27
CASNRDGVNSPLHF	TGTGCCAGCAACAGGGATGGAGTTAATTCACCCCTCCACTTT	TRBJ1-6	.	.	TRBV9
CASSLTGGKAFF	TGTGCCAGCAGCTTAACAGGGGGTAAGGCTTTCTTT	TRBJ1-1	once	TRBD1	TRBV7-6
CASSPPESGNTIYF	TGTGCCAGCAGTCCCCCGGAGTCTGGAAACACCATATATTTT	TRBJ1-3	few	.	TRBV6-1
CASSRLGAGARGEQFF	TGTGCCAGCAGCCGCCTGGGAGCGGGGGCTCGGGGGGAGCAGTTCTTC	TRBJ2-1	.	TRBD2	TRBV14
CSGGTGGSYGYTF	TGCAGCGGGGGGACAGGGGGCAGCTATGGCTACACCTTC	TRBJ1-2	.	TRBD1	TRBV29-1
CASSLDGDTGELFF	TGTGCCAGCAGCCTAGACGGAGACACCGGGGAGCTGTTTTTT	TRBJ2-2	once	.	TRBV7-2
CASSISGTGAFNEKLFF	TGTGCCAGCAGTATTTCCGGGACAGGCGCTTTTAATGAAAAACTGTTTTTT	TRBJ1-4	few	TRBD1	TRBV5-4
CASSLFPVSTDTQYF	TGTGCCAGCAGTTTGTTCCCGGTTAGCACAGATACGCAGTATTTT	TRBJ2-3	.	.	TRBV6-5
CASSGTAGADTQYF	TGCGCCAGCAGTGGGACAGCTGGTGCAGATACGCAGTATTTT	TRBJ2-3	.	.	TRBV10-1
CASSYEAAYEQYF	TGTGCCAGCAGTTACGAGGCAGCCTACGAGCAGTACTTC	TRBJ2-7	few	.	TRBV6-6
CAFRDRTYEQYF	TGTGCCTTCCGGGACAGAACCTACGAGCAGTACTTC	TRBJ2-7	.	TRBD1	TRBV30
CASSENREGTGKLFF	TGTGCCAGCAGTGAGAATAGGGAGGGGACGGGAAAACTGTTTTTT	TRBJ1-4	.	.	TRBV25-1